This is a list of T cell receptor beta chains from one sample in a study of HIV-infected patients and healthy controls. TCRdb re-called the 5' RACE reads through MiXCR, storing one row per CDR3 protein. The table includes roughly 25,000 distinct CDR3 sequences, 8% to 10% detected once. The sequencing input was blood. These receptor sequences come from an adult in good health. Both conserved end residues are trimmed from each CDR3. The order of the fields is CDR3 protein, V gene.

CDR3: SARAGQGSQPQH
V: TRBV20-1

CDR3: ASSQDPGGDTEAF
V: TRBV4-3

CDR3: ANDRRSATCGNTIY
V: TRBV6-7

CDR3: SAVFGAIPYEQY
V: TRBV20-1

CDR3: ASSPSGLAFNEQF
V: TRBV28

CDR3: ASSETGRVSSYEQY
V: TRBV13

CDR3: ASSLDQSGQPHEF
V: TRBV11-2

CDR3: ASSLVSGQGREEQF
V: TRBV7-2

CDR3: ASSGSRGEREISYNEQF
V: TRBV9

CDR3: SVEDTGFGAF
V: TRBV29-1

CDR3: ASSFGTVSSTDTQY
V: TRBV28

CDR3: ASSLPRYGVATGELF
V: TRBV7-9

CDR3: ATSLTPNTGELF
V: TRBV24-1

CDR3: ASSEEGGYTEAF
V: TRBV2

CDR3: ASSPGTGGTDTQY
V: TRBV12-3/TRBV12-4

CDR3: ATAGQLATNEKLF
V: TRBV19

CDR3: ASSLAEGRGETQY
V: TRBV5-1

CDR3: ASIAYGGPEMAF
V: TRBV14

CDR3: ASSLARGGESQY
V: TRBV5-8

CDR3: ASSPDRGYNTEAF
V: TRBV12-3/TRBV12-4

CDR3: ASSLRFQETQY
V: TRBV13

CDR3: AISAAGGRNTEAF
V: TRBV10-3

CDR3: ASSHHRGGPNTEAF
V: TRBV7-8

CDR3: ATGLNSPLH
V: TRBV7-2

CDR3: ASTRRGLAGTNTGELF
V: TRBV5-6

CDR3: ASSYGTDWEKLF
V: TRBV27

CDR3: ASSYSHRNEQF
V: TRBV27

CDR3: ASSFKPGGGTEAF
V: TRBV11-1

CDR3: ASSYYSSGSAEAF
V: TRBV6-5

CDR3: ASSPGTSHGTQY
V: TRBV6-2/TRBV6-3

CDR3: ASSLGLGETQY
V: TRBV3-1

CDR3: ASSLSFTEAF
V: TRBV7-2

CDR3: ASRVLAGRYQETQY
V: TRBV6-6

CDR3: SANRGAGAKNIQY
V: TRBV20-1

CDR3: ASSLQGWTRSGELF
V: TRBV11-2

CDR3: ASSESPVSEQF
V: TRBV25-1

CDR3: SARGPGYEQY
V: TRBV20-1

CDR3: ASSIRGTSGGPDTDTQY
V: TRBV9

CDR3: ASFGAF
V: TRBV11-1

CDR3: ASSLEPESPLH
V: TRBV12-3/TRBV12-4

CDR3: SARDGVGLTEAF
V: TRBV20-1

CDR3: ASSISGYEQY
V: TRBV19

CDR3: SATPRLVAKNIQY
V: TRBV20-1